This T cell receptor beta chain was sequenced during a study of beta chain features in type 1 diabetes. Study outcomes and limitations: Type 1 diabetes patients had VDJ junctions that carried fewer insertions and more deletions. The naive, central memory and Treg TCRB repertoires showed an apparent similarity that was greater among patients than among healthy donors.

Expressed TCRB transcripts were sequenced after all isolated RNA was converted to cDNA. Using immunoSEQ multiplex PCR, the repertoire was profiled, and TCRdb retains in-frame clones only, with some absent. The sample shows 130,000 to 150,000 clones, roughly a tenth of them seen only once. CDR1 and CDR2 from the germline V gene are SGHTA and FQGNSA. V was cut by 1 base and J by 7 bases, with 17 bases left in between. The CDR3 sequence is 16 residues long. One heparinised draw, averaging roughly 110 mL, was taken per donor. Each of the sorted populations had a purity greater than 98%. This clone was observed a few times. As yet, its antigen is unknown.

Specimen: naive CD4+ T cells from blood. The J gene is TRBJ2-1, the V gene TRBV7-2; TRBD2 might be the D (7 bases). This receptor was obtained from a man aged 18 to 29 in good health. The CDR3 protein is CASSLDGGGPKNEQFF. CDR3 nucleotide sequence: TGTGCCAGCAGCTTAGATGGGGGGGGGCCGAAGAATGAGCAGTTCTTC.